The text below deals with one TCR beta chain. The sample belongs to a study of blood T cell repertoires in COVID-19. Study as a whole: Collection of acute and convalescent COVID-19 samples took place in the United States, Italy and Spain. T cells, B-cell-depleted T cells, or PBMCs provided the cDNA or gDNA that served as material.

Germline V gene sequence: CDR1 LNHDA, CDR2 SQIVND (reference sequence). The CDR3 loop spans 15 amino acids. V lost 7 bases, J lost 4 bases, and 11 bases stayed unmatched. Only in-frame clones appear in the TCRdb table, and some are missing; sequencing was by immunoSEQ multiplex PCR. The repertoire holds 85,000 to 100,000 clones, with 90% as singletons. The chain carries TRBV19 and TRBJ1-2; 8 bases agree with TRBD1. Sequenced input: peripheral blood. The receptor's source is a man aged 55 to 69 with acute or convalescent COVID-19. Here the CDR3 reads CASTWGTGESYGYTF. The CDR3 DNA is TGTGCCAGTACTTGGGGGACAGGTGAGAGCTATGGCTACACCTTC.